These 2 T cell receptor beta chains originate from one sample sequenced in a study of T-cell reconstitution after alpha-beta-depleted transplantation in children (dated by TCRdb to about 2016). The protocol used for the library was PCR. The sequencing machine was an Illumina HiSeq 2500. To normalize quantification of the TCRbeta repertoire, the TCR libraries were built with molecular barcoding that relied on unique molecular identifiers. Through fastp at Q25 and MiXCR, TCRdb rebuilt clones from the public reads, retaining in-frame beta chains. Every entry covers one CDR3 protein and lists the most common genes and DNA from its rows. Recorded for this sample are 490,000 or so distinct CDR3 sequences; roughly an eighth of them occurred a single time. The ten biggest clones cover around 6.1% of the sample. The input for sequencing was PBMCs from the stem cell graft donor, taken from the stem cell graft. The origin of the receptors is a human donor who donated a stem cell graft to a child with combined immunodeficiency.

This clonotype was seen at least ten times. The rearrangement uses TRBV12-3 or TRBV12-4 and TRBJ2-3, with D tentatively TRBD2 (5 bases). V shed 8 bases and J shed 6 bases, with 15 bases lying between them. This CDR3 contains 13 residues. CDR3 nucleotides: TGTGCCAGCGGTCCTGGCCCGGGGGATACGCAGTATTTT. Translation gives CASGPGPGDTQYF.

The table lists this clonotype with a few counts. The rearrangement uses TRBV6-2 or TRBV6-3 and TRBJ2-7, with TRBD2 matching over 8 bases. Germline CDR1 and CDR2: MNHEY and SVGEGT. This CDR3 comprises 16 residues. V dropped 0 bases and J dropped 6; count of bases not matched to a gene: 10. CDR3 region: CASSYSMLAGRGEQYF. The CDR3 DNA follows: TGTGCCAGCAGTTACTCGATGCTAGCGGGCCGGGGCGAGCAGTACTTC.